This paragraph reports one T cell receptor (beta chain). This record comes from a study of radiotherapy plus CTLA-4 blockade in lung cancer. Using immunoSEQ multiplex PCR, the repertoire was profiled, and TCRdb retains in-frame clones only, with some absent. The repertoire holds 90,000 to 130,000 clones, with 81% as singletons. Between the trimmed V and J ends, which lost 9 bases and 0 bases, there was a span of 21 bases. Germline values: CDR1 WNHNN, CDR2 SYGVQD (reference sequence). The CDR3 length is 16 residues. This TCR came from a human donor with non-small cell lung cancer that progressed on radiotherapy plus ipilimumab. Some clones in this sample may be carry-over from other donors' samples. Sample: peripheral blood, taken from a patient treated with radiotherapy plus ipilimumab. V is TRBV10-1 and J is TRBJ2-7; D might be TRBD2 (6 bases). Here the CDR3 reads CAREDSRGGLSYEQYF. In nucleotides, the CDR3 is TGCGCCAGAGAGGATAGCAGAGGAGGGCTCTCCTACGAGCAGTACTTC.